A single sample is the source of the 20 T cell receptor beta chains below, sequenced in a study of control samples from healthy donors and cancer patients. Only in-frame clones appear in the TCRdb table, and some are missing; sequencing was by immunoSEQ multiplex PCR. Of some 410,000 clones listed, around nine tenths are singletons. Sequenced sample: PBMCs. These receptors were collected from a man in his forties or fifties with head and neck cancer.

The chain combines TRBV14 with TRBJ2-7; weak D call: TRBD2 (6 bases). V was shortened by 4 bases and J by 3 bases, with 13 bases between the two germline ends. The CDR3 runs 14 residues. The germline gives CDR1 SGHDN, CDR2 FVKESK. The CDR3 loop is CASSLGDFYYEQYF. CDR3 coding DNA: TGTGCCAGCAGCCTGGGGGACTTCTACTACGAGCAGTACTTC.

The chain uses TRBV11-2 and TRBJ1-2; weak D call: TRBD1 (6 bases). Trimming took 4 bases from V and 9 from J, leaving 12 bases between them. From germline, CDR1 is SGHAT and CDR2 FQNNGV. The CDR3 consists of 12 residues. For the CDR3, the DNA is TGTGCCAGCAGCTCAGAGGGGGATCGCTACACCTTC. This gives the protein CASSSEGDRYTF.

This clone was detected once. The rearrangement links TRBV6-5 to TRBJ1-2, with TRBD1 matching 7 bases. V lost 6 bases, J lost 6 bases, and 7 bases stayed unmatched. CDR3 length: 13 amino acids. Germline assignment: CDR1 MNHEY and CDR2 SVGAGI. CDR3: CASRKQGWNGYTF. The DNA for the CDR3 is TGTGCCAGCAGGAAACAGGGGTGGAATGGCTACACCTTC.

The genes are TRBV6-5 and TRBJ1-1; no clear D gene. In germline, CDR1 is MNHEY, CDR2 SVGAGI. The CDR3 contains 12 residues. The V and J ends lost 7 bases and 2 bases respectively, with 8 bases between them. The CDR3 nucleotides read TGTGCCAGCACTTCAGATAACACTGAAGCTTTCTTT. Translated: CASTSDNTEAFF.

The chain joins TRBV24-1 to TRBJ2-5; TRBD2 aligns across 8 bases. Germline V gene data show CDR1 as KGHDR and CDR2 as SFDVKD. The CDR3 extends over 14 amino acids. V lost 7 bases and J lost 5; bases outside the gene matches: 8. The CDR3: CATSPGGGRETQYF. In nucleotides, the CDR3 is TGTGCCACCAGCCCGGGAGGGGGAAGGGAGACCCAGTACTTC.

This chain uses TRBV12-5 with TRBJ1-6, with D possibly matching TRBD1 (5 bases). Germline V gene sequence: CDR1 LGHNT, CDR2 FRNRAP. The CDR3 is 13 residues long. V gave up 6 bases and J gave up 5 bases, with 8 bases separating them. The CDR3 is CASGRENNSPLHF. In DNA, the CDR3 is TGTGCTAGTGGCAGGGAGAATAATTCACCCCTCCACTTT.

The chain couples TRBV5-6 to TRBJ1-2; D perhaps matches TRBD1 (5 bases). Trimming left V 5 bases short and J 6 bases short, with 14 bases between. The CDR3 runs 13 residues. Germline values: CDR1 SGHDT, CDR2 YYEEEE. The CDR3 DNA sequence: TGTGCCAGCAGTAAAAGGGCAGGGCATGGCTACACCTTC. This encodes CASSKRAGHGYTF.

This clone was recorded a few times. The chain has TRBV7-2 and TRBJ2-5; 12 nucleotides line up with TRBD1. V gave up 5 bases and J gave up 5 bases; unmatched junction bases: 6. This CDR3 comprises 15 residues. Germline CDR1 and CDR2: SGHTA and FQGNSA. The CDR3 bases are TGTGCCAGCAGCGCGGGACAGGGGGCCTGGGAGACCCAGTACTTC. It translates to CASSAGQGAWETQYF.

V and J are TRBV19 and TRBJ1-2; D uncertain. The CDR3 runs to 11 residues. Per germline, CDR1 LNHDA and CDR2 SQIVND (reference sequence). V lost 5 bases and J 8 bases, leaving 9 bases between the germline ends. The CDR3 DNA is TGTGCCAGTAGTCTATTTGGGGGCTACACCTTC. It encodes CASSLFGGYTF.

The chain has TRBV6-5 and TRBJ2-7; possible D gene TRBD2, 5 bases. Germline V gene data show CDR1 as MNHEY and CDR2 as SVGAGI. The V end lost 4 bases, the J end lost 2 bases, and 12 bases lay between the germline ends. This CDR3 has 14 residues. The CDR3: CASSSSRGTYEQYF. The CDR3 DNA follows: TGTGCCAGCAGTTCCTCCAGAGGGACCTACGAGCAGTACTTC.

The chain uses TRBV3-1 (or the pseudogene TRBV3-2) and TRBJ1-5, with no clear D. Germline-derived CDR1 and CDR2 are LGHDT and YNNKEL (reference sequence). The V and J ends lost 3 bases and 3 bases respectively, with 12 bases between them. The CDR3 consists of 15 residues. In DNA, the CDR3 is TGTGCCAGCAGCCAGGGTTCAAGTAACAATCAGCCCCAGCATTTT. Its translation is CASSQGSSNNQPQHF.

The V gene is TRBV30, the J gene TRBJ1-5, with D unresolved. Trimming cost V 0 bases and J 4 bases, with 7 bases left between them. CDR3 length equals 13 residues. Germline CDR1 GTSNPN, CDR2 SVGIG (reference sequence). The CDR3 bases are TGTGCCTGGAGTGTCAGGAAAAATCAGCCCCAGCATTTT. Its protein is CAWSVRKNQPQHF.

V usage is TRBV7-3 and J usage is TRBJ2-3; 9 bases agree with TRBD2. This CDR3 comprises 16 residues. Trimming cost V 3 bases and J 0 bases; bases outside gene matches: 4. Germline CDR1 reads SGHTA; CDR2 reads FQGTGA. CDR3 protein: CASSLEAGGSTDTQYF. CDR3 DNA: TGTGCCAGCAGCTTGGAAGCGGGGGGTAGCACAGATACGCAGTATTTT.

This chain connects TRBV2 to TRBJ1-1; no firm D call. The CDR3 sequence is 11 residues long. Looked up from germline, CDR1 is SNHLY and CDR2 is FYNNEI. V was cut by 9 bases and J by 8 bases, with 13 bases left in between. The CDR3, as DNA: TGTGCCAGTCACGGTACACGGGAAGCTTTCTTT. Translating gives CASHGTREAFF.

The rearrangement uses TRBV5-1 and TRBJ2-7, with a weak D call TRBD2 (5 bases). Trimming cost V 3 bases and J 3 bases, with 10 bases left between them. This CDR3 region has 13 residues. Germline V lookup: CDR1 SGHRS, CDR2 YFSETQ. The DNA of the CDR3 is TGCGCCAGCAGCTCGACTGCGGGCTACGAGCAGTACTTC. Translation gives CASSSTAGYEQYF.

The chain recombines TRBV30 with TRBJ1-2; D remains ambiguous. The V gene's germline CDR1 is GTSNPN and CDR2 SVGIG (reference sequence). This CDR3 has 16 amino acids. V was shortened by 0 bases and J by 0 bases, with 14 bases between the two germline ends. CDR3 in DNA: TGTGCCTGGAGTGTACCCCATACGAAGTCTAACTATGGCTACACCTTC. Encoded protein: CAWSVPHTKSNYGYTF.

The V and J genes are TRBV28 and TRBJ1-6; no clear D. The length of the CDR3 is 14 residues. V gave up 6 bases and J gave up 10 bases, with 16 bases separating them. From germline, CDR1 is MDHEN and CDR2 SYDVKM. Here the CDR3 DNA reads TGTGCCAGCAGCACCGGGAGGAGACGGTCACCCCTCCACTTT. Protein: CASSTGRRRSPLHF. The full variable domain, rest sourced from reference TRBV28 and TRBJ1-6, is DVKVTQSSRYLVKRTGEKVFLECVQDMDHENMFWYRQDPGLGLRLIYFSYDVKMKEKGDIPEGYSVSREKKERFSLILESASTNQTSMYLCASSTGRRRSPLHFGNGTRLTVT.

V and J are TRBV18 and TRBJ1-6; D remains unclear. There are 15 residues in the CDR3. Trimming shortened V by 6 bases and J by 8 bases, and 17 bases separated the two germline ends. Germline assignment: CDR1 KGHSH and CDR2 LQKENI. CDR3 DNA: TGTGCCAGCTCCCCGTCCGGGCGGACGGATTCACCCCTCCACTTT. Translating gives CASSPSGRTDSPLHF.

The rearrangement uses TRBV6-2 or TRBV6-3 and TRBJ1-6; 7 nucleotides line up with TRBD1. The CDR3 is 17 residues long. Losses at the gene ends were 2 bases for V and 7 bases for J; bases not matched to a gene: 11. Germline CDR1 reads MNHEY; CDR2 reads SVGEGT. CDR3 residues: CASSYPRTGLQNSPLHF. The CDR3 nucleotides are TGTGCCAGCAGTTACCCCAGGACAGGACTACAAAATTCACCCCTCCACTTT.

J is TRBJ2-7 and V is TRBV4-1; 11 bases align to TRBD1. The CDR3 consists of 16 residues. The germline V gene has CDR1 MGHRA and CDR2 YSYEKL. V dropped 1 base and J dropped 0; count of bases not matched to a gene: 2. This chain's CDR3 is CASSQVGQGVSYEQYF. The CDR3 DNA is TGCGCCAGCAGCCAAGTGGGACAGGGGGTCTCCTACGAGCAGTACTTC.